Listed below are T cell receptor beta chains from one sample, sequenced in a study of T cells after yellow fever vaccination. TCRdb itself ran the 5' RACE reads through MiXCR, one entry per CDR3 protein. The sample has some 220,000 distinct CDR3 sequences; approximately 3% are singletons. The sequencing here drew on CD4+ T cells sorted from PBMCs, taken 10 days after the yellow fever booster vaccination. All receptors derive from a man aged 18 to 30 who received the YFV17D yellow fever vaccine. CDR3s include the opening cysteine and the closing phenylalanine or tryptophan. The D gene is left open where the match is weak. Clone size is shown for a subset of rows, as once, few, many or a class of expanded clone.

size: .; J: TRBJ1-1; length: 14; V: TRBV30; D: .; DNA: TGTGCCTGGAGTGTACTTGGAGGGCACACTGAAGCTTTCTTT; CDR3: CAWSVLGGHTEAFF
size: many; J: TRBJ1-4; length: 12; V: TRBV29-1; D: .; DNA: TGCAGCGCCCAGGGTTATGGGGAAAAACTGTTTTTT; CDR3: CSAQGYGEKLFF
size: few; J: TRBJ2-3; length: 11; V: TRBV7-2; D: .; DNA: TGTGCCAGCAGCTTCCGAAATACGCAGTATTTT; CDR3: CASSFRNTQYF
size: .; J: TRBJ1-5; length: 13; V: TRBV3-1; D: .; DNA: TGTGCCAGCAGCCACCTCAAAGATCAGCCCCAGCATTTT; CDR3: CASSHLKDQPQHF
size: few; J: TRBJ2-5; length: 15; V: TRBV7-3; D: .; DNA: TGTGCCAGCAGCCGCCGGGACGGGAACCAAGAGACCCAGTACTTC; CDR3: CASSRRDGNQETQYF
size: many; J: TRBJ2-5; length: 12; V: TRBV20-1; D: .; DNA: TGCAGTGCTAGGGGTTATGAAGAGACCCAGTACTTC; CDR3: CSARGYEETQYF
size: .; J: TRBJ2-5; length: 15; V: TRBV7-2; D: .; DNA: TGTGCCAGCAGCTTAGCGTCGGGGTCTCTATTGACCCAGTACTTC; CDR3: CASSLASGSLLTQYF
size: .; J: TRBJ2-1; length: 11; V: TRBV3-1; D: .; DNA: TGTGCCACCCAGCGGAATGGTGAGCAGTTCTTC; CDR3: CATQRNGEQFF
size: many; J: TRBJ2-3; length: 15; V: TRBV14; D: .; DNA: TGTGCCAGCAGCCAGGCAGGGCCCTACACAGATACGCAGTATTTT; CDR3: CASSQAGPYTDTQYF
size: .; J: TRBJ2-2; length: 16; V: TRBV3-1; D: .; DNA: TGTGCCAGCAGCCAAGCCCGGGCGGGAAACACCGGGGAGCTGTTTTTT; CDR3: CASSQARAGNTGELFF
size: many; J: TRBJ2-7; length: 15; V: TRBV14; D: .; DNA: TGTGCCAGCAGCCAATTGGGAAAGAACTGGTACGAGCAGTACTTC; CDR3: CASSQLGKNWYEQYF
size: many; J: TRBJ2-3; length: 15; V: TRBV4-2; D: .; DNA: TGTGCCAGCAGCCAAGAAGCTGGAGAACGTGATACGCAGTATTTT; CDR3: CASSQEAGERDTQYF
size: .; J: TRBJ1-2; length: 14; V: TRBV19; D: .; DNA: TGTGCAAGTAGTATGGGAGGGGTAGAGTATGGCTACACCTTC; CDR3: CASSMGGVEYGYTF
size: .; J: TRBJ1-2; length: 14; V: TRBV6-6; D: .; DNA: TGTGCCAGTCAAAACAGCGGAGCCCGGGGAGGCTACACCTTC; CDR3: CASQNSGARGGYTF
size: .; J: TRBJ1-4; length: 14; V: TRBV3-1; D: .; DNA: TGTGCCAGCACGAAAGGACCGACCAATGAAAAACTGTTTTTT; CDR3: CASTKGPTNEKLFF
size: .; J: TRBJ2-5; length: 18; V: TRBV6-2/TRBV6-3; D: TRBD2; DNA: TGTGCCAGCAGTCAAGGACTAGCGGGGGGGTATACCCAAGAGACCCTGTACTTC; CDR3: CASSQGLAGGYTQETLYF
size: many; J: TRBJ2-3; length: 14; V: TRBV6-5; D: TRBD2; DNA: TGTGCCAGCAGTTTAGCGGGGAGGACAGATACGCAGTATTTT; CDR3: CASSLAGRTDTQYF
size: few; J: TRBJ2-5; length: 15; V: TRBV6-5; D: TRBD2; DNA: TGTGCCAGCAGCCGACTTTCGGGAGGGCTGGAGACCCAGTACTTC; CDR3: CASSRLSGGLETQYF
size: few; J: TRBJ1-2; length: 14; V: TRBV4-3; D: .; DNA: TGCGCCAGCAGCCACGGCGTTAGATCGGATGGCTACACCTTC; CDR3: CASSHGVRSDGYTF
size: many; J: TRBJ1-5; length: 14; V: TRBV29-1; D: .; DNA: TGCAGCGTTGGTGTGGAAAATAGCAATCAGCCCCAGCATTTT; CDR3: CSVGVENSNQPQHF
size: few; J: TRBJ1-2; length: 15; V: TRBV5-1; D: TRBD1; DNA: TGCGCCAGCAGCTTGGATGCAGGGGGCAGTTATGGCTACACCTTC; CDR3: CASSLDAGGSYGYTF
size: .; J: TRBJ2-3; length: 15; V: TRBV12-3/TRBV12-4; D: TRBD2; DNA: TGTGCCAGCAGGATAGCGGGGGGCGGCACAGATACGCAGTATTTT; CDR3: CASRIAGGGTDTQYF
size: many; J: TRBJ1-4; length: 14; V: TRBV18; D: .; DNA: TGTGCCAGCACGCGTCTGGCAACTAATGAAAAACTGTTTTTT; CDR3: CASTRLATNEKLFF
size: few; J: TRBJ2-2; length: 16; V: TRBV5-1; D: TRBD2; DNA: TGCGCCAGCAGCTTGAACGGGGGGACGAACACCGGGGAGCTGTTTTTT; CDR3: CASSLNGGTNTGELFF
size: many; J: TRBJ2-7; length: 12; V: TRBV29-1; D: .; DNA: TGCAGCGTTGTAGGGGCCGCCTACGAGCAGTACTTC; CDR3: CSVVGAAYEQYF
size: few; J: TRBJ1-2; length: 12; V: TRBV30; D: .; DNA: TGTGCCTGGAGTCCTCGGAACTATGGCTACACCTTC; CDR3: CAWSPRNYGYTF
size: many; J: TRBJ2-7; length: 14; V: TRBV20-1; D: TRBD2; DNA: TGCAGTGTTCCCTGGGGGAGGGTGACCCACGAGCAGTACTTC; CDR3: CSVPWGRVTHEQYF
size: many; J: TRBJ1-1; length: 14; V: TRBV5-5; D: .; DNA: TGTGCCAGCAGCTTGGGGACGGTGAACACTGAAGCTTTCTTT; CDR3: CASSLGTVNTEAFF
size: few; J: TRBJ2-7; length: 13; V: TRBV28; D: .; DNA: TGTGCCAGCAACCCCGGCATCTTTAGGGAGCAGTACTTC; CDR3: CASNPGIFREQYF
size: few; J: TRBJ1-1; length: 16; V: TRBV6-5; D: TRBD1; DNA: TGTGCCAGCAGTTACTCCTGGGACAGGGGAGGGACTGAAGCTTTCTTT; CDR3: CASSYSWDRGGTEAFF
size: many; J: TRBJ1-1; length: 11; V: TRBV5-1; D: .; DNA: TGCGCCAGCAGGCAGAACACTGAAGCTTTCTTT; CDR3: CASRQNTEAFF
size: .; J: TRBJ2-5; length: 13; V: TRBV7-2; D: TRBD1; DNA: TGTGCCAGCAGCTTCCAGGGGGATGGGACCCAGTACTTC; CDR3: CASSFQGDGTQYF
size: many; J: TRBJ2-1; length: 16; V: TRBV7-2; D: TRBD2; DNA: TGTGCCAGCAGCCGAGCGTTGGTAGCGGGGAACAATGAGCAGTTCTTC; CDR3: CASSRALVAGNNEQFF
size: many; J: TRBJ2-1; length: 13; V: TRBV28; D: .; DNA: TGTGCCAGCAGTGTTGGCGGGACAAATGAGCAGTTCTTC; CDR3: CASSVGGTNEQFF
size: .; J: TRBJ2-5; length: 16; V: TRBV6-5; D: TRBD1; DNA: TGTGACAGCAGTTACTCGGCGGGACAGGGCCAAGAGACCCAGTACTTC; CDR3: CDSSYSAGQGQETQYF
size: few; J: TRBJ2-5; length: 16; V: TRBV5-1; D: .; DNA: TGCGCCAGCAGCACACGGGACTCACCGTACCAAGAGACCCAGTACTTC; CDR3: CASSTRDSPYQETQYF
size: few; J: TRBJ2-1; length: 14; V: TRBV18; D: TRBD2; DNA: TGTGCCAGCTCACCCCAACTAGCGGGGTTTGAGCAGTTCTTC; CDR3: CASSPQLAGFEQFF
size: many; J: TRBJ2-5; length: 14; V: TRBV15; D: .; DNA: TGTGCCACCAGCAGAGGGACAGCCCAAGAGACCCAGTACTTC; CDR3: CATSRGTAQETQYF
size: few; J: TRBJ2-5; length: 13; V: TRBV28; D: TRBD1; DNA: TGTGCCAGCAGAAGCGGACAGGGAGGGACCCAGTACTTC; CDR3: CASRSGQGGTQYF
size: many; J: TRBJ1-4; length: 13; V: TRBV5-5; D: .; DNA: TGTGCCAGCAGCTTGGAAGACGGGGAAAAACTGTTTTTT; CDR3: CASSLEDGEKLFF
size: few; J: TRBJ1-3; length: 15; V: TRBV7-2; D: .; DNA: TGTGCCAGCAGCTTAGTGGGGATCTCTGGAAACACCATATATTTT; CDR3: CASSLVGISGNTIYF
size: few; J: TRBJ2-1; length: 18; V: TRBV19; D: TRBD1; DNA: TGTGCCAGTAGTACCCCATTGAGTGGGACAGGGGCCGACCCGGAGCAGTTCTTC; CDR3: CASSTPLSGTGADPEQFF
size: .; J: TRBJ1-1; length: 14; V: TRBV3-1; D: .; DNA: TGTGCCAGCAGCCACGGGGGCGCCGACACTGAAGCTTTCTTT; CDR3: CASSHGGADTEAFF
size: .; J: TRBJ2-1; length: 13; V: TRBV18; D: .; DNA: TGTGCCAGCTCAAAGGGGTCCTACAATGAGCAGTTCTTC; CDR3: CASSKGSYNEQFF
size: .; J: TRBJ1-1; length: 15; V: TRBV4-1; D: .; DNA: TGCGCCAGCAGCCACGGTCAGGGCCCGAACACTGAAGCTTTCTTT; CDR3: CASSHGQGPNTEAFF
size: many; J: TRBJ2-5; length: 14; V: TRBV7-9; D: .; DNA: TGTGCCAGCAGGCCCGACAGCGCCCAAGAGACCCAGTACTTC; CDR3: CASRPDSAQETQYF
size: few; J: TRBJ2-5; length: 14; V: TRBV20-1; D: TRBD2; DNA: TGCAGTGCTAGAGGGGGCGGGGGGCGAGAGACCCAGTACTTC; CDR3: CSARGGGGRETQYF
size: many; J: TRBJ2-2; length: 14; V: TRBV6-4; D: .; DNA: TGTGCCAGCAGTAATGAGGGGTTCACCGGGGAGCTGTTTTTT; CDR3: CASSNEGFTGELFF
size: many; J: TRBJ2-3; length: 12; V: TRBV29-1; D: .; DNA: TGCAGCGTTTTTTGGAGCACAGATACGCAGTATTTT; CDR3: CSVFWSTDTQYF
size: many; J: TRBJ2-2; length: 15; V: TRBV7-2; D: .; DNA: TGTGCCAGCAGCCCCGACAGGATGAACACCGGGGAGCTGTTTTTT; CDR3: CASSPDRMNTGELFF
size: .; J: TRBJ1-2; length: 12; V: TRBV6-6; D: .; DNA: TGTGCCAGCTTTGGGGGCGGCTATGGCTACACCTTC; CDR3: CASFGGGYGYTF
size: .; J: TRBJ2-2; length: 14; V: TRBV18; D: .; DNA: TGTGCCAGCTCCCGCGACGTGAACACCGGGGAGCTGTTTTTT; CDR3: CASSRDVNTGELFF
size: .; J: TRBJ1-1; length: 13; V: TRBV5-1; D: TRBD1; DNA: TGCGCCAGCTACCGGGACAGGGCCAAGGAAGCTTTCTTT; CDR3: CASYRDRAKEAFF